Each of the 24 T cell receptor beta chains below was sequenced from the same sample in a study of blood T cell repertoires in COVID-19. The method was immunoSEQ multiplex PCR; TCRdb's version includes in-frame clones alone and lacks a portion of them. Of about 260,000 clones in the sample, roughly 90% were seen once. Input material: PBMCs or T cells enriched from blood (not recorded which). Every receptor here comes from a woman in her 50s who had recovered from COVID-19.

This chain joins TRBV4-3 and TRBJ1-2; no firm D call. Deletions cut 1 base from V and 2 bases from J, with 8 bases between. The V gene's germline CDR1 is LGHNA and CDR2 YSLEER. The CDR3 runs to 14 residues. This chain's CDR3 is CASSQGGTNYGYTF. The CDR3 nucleotides read TGCGCCAGCAGCCAAGGAGGAACCAACTATGGCTACACCTTC.

The gene calls are TRBV21-1 and TRBJ2-3; the table assigns TRBD2, which was not confirmed against the DNA. TRBV21-1 is noted as a pseudogene. The CDR3 extends over 17 amino acids. The CDR3: CASSRREVAAYTDTQYF. The CDR3 nucleotides read TGTGCCAGCAGCAGACGAGAGGTAGCGGCATACACAGATACGCAGTATTTT.

This chain uses TRBV6-5 with TRBJ1-5, with TRBD1 matching 9 bases. J lost 3 bases, V lost 8 bases, and 8 bases had no gene match. CDR1 and CDR2 (germline): MNHEY, SVGAGI. The CDR3 totals 15 residues. CDR3 amino acids: CASFKTGGINQPQHF. For the CDR3, the DNA is TGTGCCAGCTTCAAGACAGGGGGTATCAATCAGCCCCAGCATTTT.

The chain uses TRBV15 and TRBJ2-1; possible D gene TRBD1, 5 bases. In germline, CDR1 is LNHNV, CDR2 YYDKDF (reference sequence). This CDR3 spans 13 amino acids. V was cut by 3 bases and J by 7 bases, with 10 bases left in between. The CDR3 here is CATSRDQGNEQFF. CDR3 in DNA: TGTGCCACCAGCAGGGACCAGGGAAATGAGCAGTTCTTC. The complete variable domain, with remaining parts taken from reference TRBV15 and TRBJ2-1, reads DAMVIQNPRYQVTQFGKPVTLSCSQTLNHNVMYWYQQKSSQAPKLLFHYYDKDFNNEADTPDNFQSRRPNTSFCFLDIRSPGLGDTAMYLCATSRDQGNEQFFGPGTRLTVL.

CDR3 coding DNA: TGTGCCAGCAGCCAAGATAGGGGACAGGGGTCCGGCACTGAAGCTTTCTTT. Translating it yields CASSQDRGQGSGTEAFF. V gene TRBV3-1 (or the pseudogene TRBV3-2) combines with J gene TRBJ1-1; 10 nucleotides agree with TRBD1. Germline lookup yields CDR1 LGHDT and CDR2 YNNKEL (reference sequence). Trimming cost V 0 bases and J 4 bases; bases outside gene matches: 8. The CDR3 has 17 residues.

In regard to this clone: This specimen includes other DNA sequences encoding the same CDR3. The CDR3 loop reads CASTRTENTEAFF. CDR3 DNA: TGTGCCAGCACCCGGACAGAAAACACTGAAGCTTTCTTT. J is TRBJ1-1 and V is TRBV28; TRBD1 is a possible D gene (6 bases). This CDR3 is built from 13 residues. CDR1 MDHEN and CDR2 SYDVKM come from the germline V gene. V was clipped by 7 bases and J by 2 bases, with 11 bases between them.

This clone was found once. The chain carries TRBV9 and TRBJ1-2; D may be TRBD1 (5 bases). V lost 3 bases to trimming and J lost 5 bases, with 23 bases between them. The length of the CDR3 is 17 residues. Germline loops: CDR1 SGDLS, CDR2 YYNGEE. The DNA of the CDR3 is TGTGCCAGCAGCGGCTGGCGGGCGCGGGGCGCTTCATATGGCTACACCTTC. Its translation is CASSGWRARGASYGYTF.

This chain joins TRBV2 and TRBJ1-1, with 9 bases that match TRBD1. There are 13 residues in the CDR3. Germline-derived CDR1 and CDR2 are SNHLY and FYNNEI. J lost 11 bases, V lost 7 bases, and 11 bases had no gene match. CDR3 sequence (DNA): TGTGCCAGCACCCAGACAGGGGGGTTTTTGGCTTTCTTT. As protein: CASTQTGGFLAFF.

The genes are TRBV15 and TRBJ2-7, with TRBD1 identical over 7 bases. V shed 0 bases, J shed 6 bases, and the junction held 14 bases outside the gene matches. Germline CDR1 reads LNHNV; CDR2 reads YYDKDF (reference sequence). The CDR3 contains 17 residues. CDR3 sequence: CATSRDRGGESLGEQYF. As DNA, the CDR3 is TGTGCCACCAGCAGAGATAGAGGGGGCGAAAGCTTGGGCGAGCAGTACTTC.

The rearrangement uses TRBV12-3 or TRBV12-4 and TRBJ2-7; a weak D match, TRBD1 (6 bases). Trimming removed 3 bases from V and 3 bases from J, with 9 bases in between. This CDR3 region has 13 residues. CDR3 loop: CASSLNRDYEQYF. CDR3 DNA: TGTGCCAGCAGTTTGAACAGGGACTACGAGCAGTACTTC.

V usage is TRBV3-1 (or the pseudogene TRBV3-2) and J usage is TRBJ1-5; the D is unclear. Germline CDR1 is LGHDT and CDR2 is YNNKEL (reference sequence). The CDR3 consists of 12 residues. The V and J ends lost 0 bases and 15 bases respectively, with 12 bases between them. The chain's CDR3 is CASSQEKGARHF. CDR3 sequence (DNA): TGTGCCAGCAGCCAAGAAAAAGGAGCTCGGCATTTT.

V and J are TRBV7-2 and TRBJ2-1; D is possibly TRBD2 (5 bases). V lost 6 bases, J lost 0 bases, and 12 bases lay in between. CDR3 size: 15 residues. The germline V gene encodes CDR1 SGHTA and CDR2 FQGNSA. The CDR3 DNA reads TGTGCCAGCAGACGGAACCGGGACTCCTACAATGAGCAGTTCTTC. Encoded protein: CASRRNRDSYNEQFF.

The chain uses TRBV2 and TRBJ1-2, with 8 bases identical to TRBD1. The trim removed 2 bases at V and 1 base at J, leaving 15 bases unmatched. Germline loops: CDR1 SNHLY, CDR2 FYNNEI. The CDR3 length is 19 residues. The CDR3: CASSELETAGGSNNYGYTF. DNA of the CDR3: TGTGCCAGCAGTGAATTAGAAACGGCAGGGGGCTCTAATAACTATGGCTACACCTTC.

The V and J genes are TRBV29-1 and TRBJ2-2; D gene uncertain. The CDR3 runs 17 residues. V lost 4 bases and J 0 bases, leaving 18 bases between the germline ends. Germline CDR1 is SQVTM and CDR2 is ANQGSEA. Written as DNA, the CDR3 is TGCAGCGTTGCTTCGGTAGAAACGCTATCGAACACCGGGGAGCTGTTTTTT. This codes for CSVASVETLSNTGELFF.

This chain joins TRBV3-1 (or the pseudogene TRBV3-2) and TRBJ2-2; D remains ambiguous. The CDR3 loop spans 15 amino acids. Germline V gene lookup returns CDR1 LGHDT and CDR2 YNNKEL (reference sequence). V gave up 0 bases and J gave up 7 bases, with 12 bases separating them. The CDR3 nucleotides read TGTGCCAGCAGCCAAGATGGCACGGGTGGCGGGGAGCTGTTTTTT. Protein: CASSQDGTGGGELFF.

This clone was observed a single time. The chain is built from TRBV9 and TRBJ2-1, with 7 nucleotides matching TRBD2. The germline V gene encodes CDR1 SGDLS and CDR2 YYNGEE. CDR3 length: 15 residues. J lost 3 bases, V lost 4 bases, and 7 bases had no gene match. This CDR3 reads CASSPRGLGYNEQFF. The CDR3 bases are TGTGCCAGCAGCCCCCGTGGACTAGGCTACAATGAGCAGTTCTTC.

This clone was counted between two and nine times. The V and J genes are TRBV27 and TRBJ1-4, with D unresolved. This CDR3 is 14 amino acids long. CDR1 MNHEY and CDR2 SMNVEV come from the germline V gene (reference sequence). Trimming took 3 bases from V and 3 from J, leaving 8 bases between them. CDR3 residues: CASSLVGANEKLFF. The CDR3 nucleotides read TGTGCCAGCAGTTTGGTCGGGGCTAATGAAAAACTGTTTTTT.

The chain links TRBV6-5 to TRBJ1-6; no clear D. Trimming cost V 0 bases and J 6 bases, with 12 bases left between them. Germline V gene lookup returns CDR1 MNHEY and CDR2 SVGAGI. CDR3 length: 16 residues. The CDR3 DNA reads as TGTGCCAGCAGTTACTCCGGAGGGCGTAGTAATTCACCCCTCCACTTT. This gives the protein CASSYSGGRSNSPLHF.

In DNA, the CDR3 is TGTGCCAGCAGCCAAGGGGCAGGCTTGTCCCAATATGGCTACACCTTC. This sequence encodes CASSQGAGLSQYGYTF. The J gene is TRBJ1-2, the V gene TRBV4-2; the D is unclear. The CDR3 covers 16 residues. CDR1 is LGHNA, CDR2 YNFKEQ, per germline. V lost 1 base to trimming and J lost 5 bases, with 17 bases between them.

The table lists this clone with a few counts. The chain carries TRBV5-1 and TRBJ2-5; TRBD2 matches at 7 bases. V shed 4 bases and J 1 base; nucleotides not matched to a gene: 10. The CDR3 spans 16 residues. Germline V gene lookup returns CDR1 SGHRS and CDR2 YFSETQ. The chain's CDR3 is CASSLKTSSPQETQYF. In DNA form, the CDR3 reads TGCGCCAGCAGCCTAAAGACTAGCTCGCCCCAAGAGACCCAGTACTTC.

The chain carries TRBV27 and TRBJ1-6; D is undetermined. The germline V and J ends were trimmed by 3 bases and 7 bases, with 16 bases remaining between them. CDR3 length: 16 amino acids. Germline CDR1 reads MNHEY; CDR2 reads SMNVEV (reference sequence). The chain's CDR3 is CASSFAGFSTNSPLHF. CDR3 in DNA: TGTGCCAGCAGTTTTGCCGGGTTTAGTACAAATTCACCCCTCCACTTT.

The chain has TRBV11-3 and TRBJ2-1, with 11 bases identical to TRBD2. Germline CDR1 is SGHNT and CDR2 is YENEEA. This CDR3 spans 14 amino acids. Trimming took 5 bases from V and 9 from J; bases not matched to a gene: 6. CDR3: CASSLTLAGGEQFF. The CDR3 nucleotides are TGTGCCAGCAGCCTCACCCTAGCGGGAGGTGAGCAGTTCTTC.

The chain couples TRBV29-1 to TRBJ1-3, with TRBD1 identical over 7 bases. The V gene end was trimmed by 3 bases and the J gene end by 0 bases; junction bases not matched to a gene: 2. Germline values: CDR1 SQVTM, CDR2 ANQGSEA. CDR3 length equals 14 residues. CDR3 sequence (DNA): TGCAGCGTTGAGGGACAGTTCTCTGGAAACACCATATATTTT. Amino acids: CSVEGQFSGNTIYF.

In its sample, this clone was seen once. The rearrangement uses TRBV4-3 and TRBJ1-1; the D is unclear. This CDR3 contains 14 residues. CDR1 and CDR2 (germline): LGHNA, YSLEER. Trimming pared 0 bases from V and 1 base from J, leaving 6 bases between. The CDR3 DNA follows: TGCGCCAGCAGCCAAGAGAGGGCGAACACTGAAGCTTTCTTT. Protein product: CASSQERANTEAFF.